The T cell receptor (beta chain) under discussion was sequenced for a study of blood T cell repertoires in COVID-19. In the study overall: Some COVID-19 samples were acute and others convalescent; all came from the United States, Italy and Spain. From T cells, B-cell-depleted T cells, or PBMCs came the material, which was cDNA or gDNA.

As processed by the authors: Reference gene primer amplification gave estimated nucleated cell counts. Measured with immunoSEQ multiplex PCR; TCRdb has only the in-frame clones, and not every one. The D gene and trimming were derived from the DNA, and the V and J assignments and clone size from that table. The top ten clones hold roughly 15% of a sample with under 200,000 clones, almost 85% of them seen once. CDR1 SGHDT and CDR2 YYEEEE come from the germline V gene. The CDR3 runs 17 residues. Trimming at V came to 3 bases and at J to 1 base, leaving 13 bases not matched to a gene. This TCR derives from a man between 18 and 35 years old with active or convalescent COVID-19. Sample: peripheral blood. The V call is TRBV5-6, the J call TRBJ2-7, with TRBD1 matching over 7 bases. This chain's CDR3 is CASSSPLRQGRSYEQYF. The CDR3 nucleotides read TGTGCCAGCAGCTCCCCACTGCGACAGGGAAGATCCTACGAGCAGTACTTC.